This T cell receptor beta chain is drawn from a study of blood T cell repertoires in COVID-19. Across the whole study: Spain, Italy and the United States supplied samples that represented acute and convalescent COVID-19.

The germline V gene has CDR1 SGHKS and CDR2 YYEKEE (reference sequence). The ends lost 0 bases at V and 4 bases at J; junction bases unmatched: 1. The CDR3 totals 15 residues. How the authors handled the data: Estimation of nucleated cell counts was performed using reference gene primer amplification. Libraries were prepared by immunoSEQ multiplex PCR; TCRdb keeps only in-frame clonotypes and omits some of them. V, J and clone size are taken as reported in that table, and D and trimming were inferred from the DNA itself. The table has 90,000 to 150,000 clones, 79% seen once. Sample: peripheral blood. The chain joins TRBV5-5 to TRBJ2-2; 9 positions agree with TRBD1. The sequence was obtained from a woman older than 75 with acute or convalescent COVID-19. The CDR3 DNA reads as TGTGCCAGCAGCTTGGCGGGACAGGGCACCGGGGAGCTGTTTTTT. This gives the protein CASSLAGQGTGELFF.